This is a list of T cell receptor beta chains from one sample in a study of PD-1 blockade in classical Hodgkin lymphoma. Profiled with immunoSEQ multiplex PCR; TCRdb holds only in-frame clones, not every one. The sample lists about 40,000 clones; about 89% were seen once. The sample consisted of peripheral blood mononuclear cells (PBMCs), taken at baseline. The receptors originated from a human donor with classical Hodgkin lymphoma. CDR3s include the opening cysteine and the closing phenylalanine or tryptophan. A D gene is named only where the DNA matches it firmly. Expanded clones are given a class, and other clones once, few, many or no size at all.

abundance,j_gene,d_gene,v_gene,CDR3aa,CDR3nt
-,TRBJ2-1,TRBD2,TRBV14,CASSQRGLAREQFF,TGTGCCAGCAGCCAACGGGGACTAGCCCGAGAGCAGTTCTTC
-,TRBJ2-5,TRBD1,TRBV19,CASTGTARETQYF,TGTGCCAGTACGGGGACAGCGCGAGAGACCCAGTACTTC
-,TRBJ2-7,TRBD1,TRBV6-6,CASSTGGLSYEQYF,TGTGCCAGCAGTACAGGGGGCTTATCCTACGAGCAGTACTTC
once,TRBJ2-3,-,TRBV19,CASSMVRAGWADTQYF,TGTGCCAGTAGTATGGTGCGGGCAGGGTGGGCAGATACGCAGTATTTT
-,TRBJ2-2,TRBD2,TRBV4-2,CASSWGLAGSNTGELFF,TGTGCCAGCAGCTGGGGACTAGCGGGATCGAACACCGGGGAGCTGTTTTTT
-,TRBJ2-1,TRBD2,TRBV7-2,CASSYLAGSYNEQFF,TGTGCCAGCAGCTATCTAGCGGGGTCCTACAATGAGCAGTTCTTC
-,TRBJ2-1,-,TRBV18,CASSPVGGSYNEQFF,TGTGCCAGCTCACCTGTCGGGGGATCCTACAATGAGCAGTTCTTC
-,TRBJ2-3,TRBD1,TRBV2,CASSIQDRGTDTQYF,TGTGCCAGCAGCATCCAGGACAGGGGCACAGATACGCAGTATTTT
-,TRBJ1-6,-,TRBV10-3,CAIMANSNSPLHF,TGTGCCATAATGGCCAATTCGAATTCACCCCTCCACTTT
-,TRBJ2-1,TRBD1,TRBV6-6,CASINRGPGEQFF,TGTGCCAGCATTAACAGGGGGCCCGGAGAGCAGTTCTTC
-,TRBJ2-5,TRBD1,TRBV7-8,CASSSRTGGWETQYF,TGTGCCAGCAGCTCAAGGACAGGGGGCTGGGAGACCCAGTACTTC
-,TRBJ1-1,-,TRBV10-3,CAISPKWDTEAFF,TGTGCCATCAGTCCAAAATGGGACACTGAAGCTTTCTTT
once,TRBJ2-7,-,TRBV7-2,CASSLGDYEQYF,TGTGCCAGCAGCTTAGGAGATTACGAGCAGTACTTC
-,TRBJ2-5,-,TRBV4-2,CASSQEQGGETQYF,TGTGCCAGCAGCCAAGAACAGGGTGGGGAGACCCAGTACTTC
few,TRBJ2-1,-,TRBV5-1,CASSPNKPGMNFNEQFF,TGCGCCAGCAGCCCGAATAAGCCGGGTATGAATTTCAATGAGCAGTTCTTC
-,TRBJ1-1,-,TRBV19,CASSIGWQRDTEAFF,TGTGCCAGTAGTATAGGGTGGCAGAGAGACACTGAAGCTTTCTTT
-,TRBJ2-5,-,TRBV5-5,CASSLLGLGETQYF,TGTGCCAGCAGCTTACTGGGGTTGGGTGAGACCCAGTACTTC
-,TRBJ2-5,-,TRBV4-2,CASSQDLTGTQYF,TGTGCCAGCAGCCAAGACCTAACGGGGACCCAGTACTTC
once,TRBJ2-7,-,TRBV10-3,CAMRKDAAYEQYF,TGTGCCATGAGGAAGGACGCAGCCTACGAGCAGTACTTC
-,TRBJ1-2,-,TRBV7-2,CASSSPLKAPSGYTF,TGTGCCAGCAGCTCCCCTCTTAAGGCCCCTAGCGGCTACACCTTC
-,TRBJ1-4,-,TRBV7-9,CASSSLDRSEKLFF,TGTGCCAGCAGTAGCCTCGACAGAAGTGAAAAACTGTTTTTT
-,TRBJ2-1,TRBD2,TRBV5-4,CASSFGTSGVNEQFF,TGTGCCAGCAGCTTCGGGACTAGCGGGGTCAATGAGCAGTTCTTC
-,TRBJ1-2,-,TRBV28,CASKRREYGYTF,TGTGCCAGCAAGCGCAGGGAGTATGGCTACACCTTC
-,TRBJ2-2,TRBD1,TRBV7-3,CASSSPGQGAGELFF,TGTGCCAGCAGCTCTCCGGGACAGGGGGCCGGGGAGCTGTTTTTT
-,TRBJ2-1,TRBD2,TRBV13,CASSQQGWGLAWNEQFF,TGTGCCAGCAGCCAGCAGGGTTGGGGACTAGCGTGGAATGAGCAGTTCTTC
-,TRBJ1-4,-,TRBV29-1,CSVALSGNAEKLFF,TGCAGCGTTGCCCTCTCGGGAAATGCTGAAAAACTGTTTTTT
-,TRBJ1-4,-,TRBV6-6,CASSYSGTTNEKLFF,TGTGCCAGCAGTTACTCGGGCACAACTAATGAAAAACTGTTTTTT
-,TRBJ2-1,TRBD2,TRBV27,CASRTGTSAYNEQFF,TGTGCCAGCAGGACCGGGACTAGCGCCTACAATGAGCAGTTCTTC
-,TRBJ2-7,-,TRBV7-8,CASSLRDFSAKQYF,TGTGCCAGCAGCCTCCGGGACTTCTCGGCCAAGCAGTACTTC
-,TRBJ2-1,-,TRBV6-6,CASSYSGRQHEQFF,TGTGCCAGCAGTTACTCAGGAAGACAGCATGAGCAGTTCTTC
-,TRBJ2-3,-,TRBV5-5,CASSSGLKTDTQYF,TGTGCCAGCAGCTCAGGACTTAAGACAGATACGCAGTATTTT
-,TRBJ1-2,-,TRBV11-2,CASSRGEGYGYTF,TGTGCCAGCAGTCGGGGGGAGGGCTATGGCTACACCTTC
once,TRBJ2-1,TRBD1,TRBV5-5,CASSPPAIQGSSYNEQFF,TGTGCCAGCAGCCCCCCGGCAATACAGGGGAGCTCCTACAATGAGCAGTTCTTC
-,TRBJ2-7,-,TRBV6-5,CASSNRVSYEQYF,TGTGCCAGCAGTAACAGGGTGAGCTACGAGCAGTACTTC
-,TRBJ2-7,-,TRBV11-2,CASSLGPPSAYEQYF,TGTGCCAGCAGCTTAGGGCCGCCAAGCGCCTACGAGCAGTACTTC
-,TRBJ2-3,-,TRBV7-3,CASSPGWEDTQYF,TGTGCCAGCAGCCCTGGGTGGGAGGATACGCAGTATTTT
-,TRBJ1-5,-,TRBV6-5,CASSRGGGQPQHF,TGTGCCAGCAGTCGGGGGGGAGGGCAGCCCCAGCATTTT
-,TRBJ1-3,-,TRBV6-6,CASSYSAAPGNTIYF,TGTGCCAGCAGTTACTCGGCCGCCCCTGGAAACACCATATATTTT
-,TRBJ2-2,-,TRBV5-6,CASSLLSGAIGTGELFF,TGTGCCAGCAGCTTGCTGTCTGGGGCGATAGGAACCGGGGAGCTGTTTTTT
-,TRBJ2-7,TRBD1,TRBV4-1,CASSLWTGWDEQYF,TGCGCCAGCAGCCTCTGGACAGGGTGGGACGAGCAGTACTTC
once,TRBJ2-3,TRBD1,TRBV13,CASSLATGPDTQYF,TGTGCCAGCAGCTTGGCGACAGGGCCAGATACGCAGTATTTT
-,TRBJ1-2,TRBD1,TRBV4-2,CASSHPGGNYGYTF,TGTGCCAGCAGCCATCCAGGGGGGAACTATGGCTACACCTTC
-,TRBJ2-1,-,TRBV5-1,CASSLAVGENEQFF,TGCGCCAGCAGCTTGGCCGTCGGGGAAAATGAGCAGTTCTTC
-,TRBJ1-2,TRBD1,TRBV29-1,CSVADRGLSKWGYTF,TGCAGCGTTGCGGACAGGGGGCTAAGCAAGTGGGGCTACACCTTC
-,TRBJ1-2,-,TRBV7-9,CASSPIRGADGYTF,TGTGCCAGCAGCCCCATTCGGGGGGCCGATGGCTACACCTTC
-,TRBJ1-5,-,TRBV10-3,CAIRDSQGTDQPQHF,TGTGCCATCAGGGACTCCCAGGGGACGGATCAGCCCCAGCATTTT
-,TRBJ2-2,-,TRBV6-5,CASSPYYLNTGELFF,TGTGCCAGCAGTCCCTACTACCTAAACACCGGGGAGCTGTTTTTT
once,TRBJ2-3,-,TRBV5-1,CASSLASATDTQYF,TGCGCCAGCAGCTTGGCTTCAGCCACAGATACGCAGTATTTT
few,TRBJ2-7,TRBD2,TRBV18,CASHGGGVDEQYF,TGTGCCAGCCATGGGGGAGGGGTCGACGAGCAGTACTTC
-,TRBJ2-1,-,TRBV6-5,CATSKQDGRNEQFF,TGTGCCACCTCAAAGCAGGATGGTCGGAATGAGCAGTTCTTC
-,TRBJ2-5,-,TRBV4-3,CASSQEVAGQGETQYF,TGCGCCAGCAGCCAAGAGGTGGCAGGGCAGGGAGAGACCCAGTACTTC
-,TRBJ1-1,TRBD1,TRBV19,CASSHQGADTEAFF,TGTGCCAGTAGTCATCAGGGGGCGGACACTGAAGCTTTCTTT
once,TRBJ2-1,-,TRBV7-9,CASSLVTASEQFF,TGTGCCAGCAGCTTAGTCACAGCTAGTGAGCAGTTCTTC
-,TRBJ1-4,-,TRBV7-9,CASSLALGYEKLFF,TGTGCCAGCAGCTTAGCGCTAGGGTACGAAAAACTGTTTTTT
-,TRBJ2-7,TRBD2,TRBV19,CASSLYGPTSGSYEQYF,TGTGCCAGTAGCTTATATGGACCCACTAGCGGGAGTTACGAGCAGTACTTC
-,TRBJ1-2,TRBD1,TRBV18,CASSPLSGTGGTNYGYTF,TGTGCCAGCTCACCACTCTCCGGGACAGGGGGCACTAACTATGGCTACACCTTC
-,TRBJ2-7,TRBD1,TRBV7-2,CASSFRDRGTYEQYF,TGTGCCAGCAGCTTCAGGGACAGAGGAACCTACGAGCAGTACTTC